This TCR beta chain was captured by sequencing in a study of blood T cell repertoires in COVID-19. Sequencing was performed with immunoSEQ multiplex PCR; in TCRdb, only in-frame clones are kept and a portion is missing. Here the sample spans some 190,000 clones, around 80% being singletons. The specimen was PBMCs or T cells enriched from blood (not recorded which). The clonotype originates from a woman aged 45 to 65 with acute COVID-19.

The CDR3 region is CASSNDSYGYTF. The CDR3 DNA is TGTGCCAGCAGCAACGACAGCTATGGCTACACCTTC. This rearrangement joins TRBV5-4 to TRBJ1-2; possible D gene TRBD1, 5 bases. V dropped 4 bases and J dropped 4 bases, with 8 bases sitting between them. This CDR3 spans 12 amino acids. From germline, CDR1 is SGHNT and CDR2 YYREEE (reference sequence).